This T cell receptor (beta chain) was captured in a study of regulatory T cells in long-lasting Graves disease. V gave up 5 bases and J gave up 1 base, with 16 bases separating them. Germline V gene lookup returns CDR1 SGHAT and CDR2 FQDESV (reference sequence). There are 16 residues in the CDR3. This clonotype was counted a few times. Indicated time point: newly diagnosed GD, antithyroid drugs for less than 3 months. PBMCs were the source of the RNA used for TCR sequencing. In building TCR beta libraries, iRepertoire HTBI primers were used together with Arm-PCR of CDR3 regions. TCRdb reanalysed the multiplex PCR reads using MiXCR and keeps one entry per CDR3 protein. Of approximately 400,000 distinct CDR3 sequences in the sample, 15% were seen once. These data were also filed under a second study, of T cells in Graves' hyperthyroidism and ophthalmopathy.

Material: peripheral blood mononuclear cells (PBMCs), obtained at new diagnosis, from a patient treated with antithyroid drugs. The clonotype comes from a woman aged 40 to 49 with Graves disease. The rearrangement uses TRBV11-1 and TRBJ2-3; D is possibly TRBD2 (6 bases). CDR3 protein: CASSPSGGGGTDTQYF. The CDR3 nucleotides are TGTGCCAGCAGCCCCTCAGGAGGAGGGGGCACAGATACGCAGTATTTT.